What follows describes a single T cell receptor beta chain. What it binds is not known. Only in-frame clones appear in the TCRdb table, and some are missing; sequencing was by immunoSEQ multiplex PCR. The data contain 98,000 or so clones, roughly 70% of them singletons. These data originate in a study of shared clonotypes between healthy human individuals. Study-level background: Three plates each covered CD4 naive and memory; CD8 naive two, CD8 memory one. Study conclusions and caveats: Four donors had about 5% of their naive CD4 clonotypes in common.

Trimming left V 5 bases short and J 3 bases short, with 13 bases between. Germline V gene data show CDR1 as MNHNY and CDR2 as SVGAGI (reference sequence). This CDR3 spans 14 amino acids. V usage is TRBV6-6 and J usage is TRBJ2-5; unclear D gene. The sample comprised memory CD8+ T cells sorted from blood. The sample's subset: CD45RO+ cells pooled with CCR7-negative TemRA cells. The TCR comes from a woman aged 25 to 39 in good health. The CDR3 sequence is CASSPGYLEETQYF. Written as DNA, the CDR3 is TGTGCCAGCAGTCCCGGGTATCTAGAAGAGACCCAGTACTTC.